The TCR beta chain described here comes from a study of blood T cell repertoires in COVID-19. Study summary: The origin of the acute and convalescent COVID-19 samples was the United States, Italy and Spain. PBMCs, B-cell-depleted T cells, or T cells were the source of the cDNA or gDNA that made up the material.

The germline V gene encodes CDR1 SGHRS and CDR2 YFSETQ. CDR3 length equals 15 residues. With V trimmed by 4 bases and J by 3 bases, 10 bases remained unmatched. Authors' analysis steps: Amplified reference gene primers provided the basis for estimating nucleated cell counts. Assay: immunoSEQ multiplex PCR; the TCRdb copy retains only in-frame clones and omits some. V, J and clone size derive from that table, while D and trimming were established from the DNA sequence. The sample yields 200,000 to 250,000 clones, more than 75% seen once. The origin of this receptor is a human donor in a cohort sampled during active COVID-19. Sequenced material: peripheral blood. V usage is TRBV5-1 and J usage is TRBJ2-7; 7 nucleotides agree with TRBD2. This CDR3 reads CASSVGAGSVYEQYF. DNA of the CDR3: TGCGCCAGCAGCGTTGGAGCGGGATCTGTCTACGAGCAGTACTTC.